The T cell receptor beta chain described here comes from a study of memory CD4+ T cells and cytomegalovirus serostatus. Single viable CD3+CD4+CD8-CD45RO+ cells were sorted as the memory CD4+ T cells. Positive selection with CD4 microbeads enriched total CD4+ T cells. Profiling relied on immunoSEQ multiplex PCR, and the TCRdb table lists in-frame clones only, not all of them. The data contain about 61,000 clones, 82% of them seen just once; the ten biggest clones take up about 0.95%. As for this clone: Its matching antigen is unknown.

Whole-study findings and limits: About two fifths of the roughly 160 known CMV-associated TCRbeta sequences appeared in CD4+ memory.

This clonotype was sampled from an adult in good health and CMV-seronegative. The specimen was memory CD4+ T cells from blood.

As DNA, the CDR3 is TGTGCCAGCAGCCCCACAGGGTATGGAAAACTGTTTTTT. It is translated as CASSPTGYGKLFF. The V gene is TRBV7-2, the J gene TRBJ1-4, with D possibly matching TRBD1 (6 bases). The CDR3 runs to 13 residues. The germline gives CDR1 SGHTA, CDR2 FQGNSA. Trimming cost V 5 bases and J 10 bases, with 14 bases left between them.